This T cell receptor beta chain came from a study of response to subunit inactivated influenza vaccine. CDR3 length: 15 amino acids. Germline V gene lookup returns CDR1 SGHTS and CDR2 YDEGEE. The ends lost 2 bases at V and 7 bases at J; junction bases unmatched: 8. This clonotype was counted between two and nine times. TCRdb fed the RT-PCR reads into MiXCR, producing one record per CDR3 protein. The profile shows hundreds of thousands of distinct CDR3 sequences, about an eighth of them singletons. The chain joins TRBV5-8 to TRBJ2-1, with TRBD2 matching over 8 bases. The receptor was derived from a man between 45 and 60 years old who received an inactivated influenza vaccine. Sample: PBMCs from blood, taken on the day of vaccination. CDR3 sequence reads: CASSFMRASGNEQFF. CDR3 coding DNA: TGTGCCAGCAGCTTTATGAGGGCTAGCGGGAATGAGCAGTTCTTC.